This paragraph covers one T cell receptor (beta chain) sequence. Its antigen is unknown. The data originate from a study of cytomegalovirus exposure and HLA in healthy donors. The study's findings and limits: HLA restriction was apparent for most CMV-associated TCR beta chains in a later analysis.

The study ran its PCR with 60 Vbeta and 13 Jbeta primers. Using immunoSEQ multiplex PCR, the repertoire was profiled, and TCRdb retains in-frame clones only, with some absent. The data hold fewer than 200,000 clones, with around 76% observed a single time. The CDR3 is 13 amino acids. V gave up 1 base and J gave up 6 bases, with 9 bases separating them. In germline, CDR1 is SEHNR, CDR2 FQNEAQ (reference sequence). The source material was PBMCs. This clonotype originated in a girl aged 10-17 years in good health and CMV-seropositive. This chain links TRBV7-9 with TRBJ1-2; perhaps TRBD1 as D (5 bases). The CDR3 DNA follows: TGTGCCAGCAGCTTAGGTGAAGGGGATGGCTACACCTTC. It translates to CASSLGEGDGYTF. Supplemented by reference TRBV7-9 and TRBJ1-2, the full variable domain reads DTGVSQNPRHKITKRGQNVTFRCDPISEHNRLYWYRQTLGQGPEFLTYFQNEAQLEKSRLLSDRFSAERPKGSFSTLEIQRTEQGDSAMYLCASSLGEGDGYTFGSGTRLTVV.